The subject of this entry is one T cell receptor (beta chain). The data were taken from a study of cytomegalovirus exposure and HLA in healthy donors. PCR involved 60 Vbeta and 13 Jbeta primers. TCRdb's table, derived via immunoSEQ multiplex PCR, lists solely in-frame clones and lacks some. Counted here are roughly 150,000 clones, roughly four fifths occurring once; the ten biggest clones make up approximately 2.3%. The TCR originated in a female donor in good health and CMV-seronegative. The sample consisted of PBMCs.

The CDR3 reads CASSSSQNWIRSYNEQFF. CDR3 coding DNA: TGTGCCAGCAGTTCCTCACAGAACTGGATTCGCTCCTACAATGAGCAGTTCTTC. The chain joins TRBV27 to TRBJ2-1; no clear D gene. This CDR3 has 18 residues. Germline CDR1 is MNHEY and CDR2 is SMNVEV (reference sequence). The ends were cut back, 4 bases at V and 0 bases at J, with 19 bases in the middle.